A single sample gave rise to the 10 T cell receptor beta chains below, sequenced in a study of shared clonotypes between healthy human individuals. Profiling relied on immunoSEQ multiplex PCR, and the TCRdb table lists in-frame clones only, not all of them. This sample has some 2 million clones; around 96% occur once, and the top ten carry more than 0.9%. CD45RO-negative cells were positively selected for CCR7, leaving out terminally differentiated effector memory CD45RA+ cells. Sequenced input: naive CD8+ T cells sorted from blood. The receptors here all came from a man between 18 and 29 years old in good health.

The V and J genes are TRBV5-6 and TRBJ1-5; D not resolved. The length of the CDR3 is 16 residues. Germline CDR1 reads SGHDT; CDR2 reads YYEEEE. V was pared by 3 bases and J by 1 base, with 14 bases between. CDR3: CASSSTDTRSNQPQHF. The CDR3 nucleotides are TGTGCCAGCAGCTCCACTGATACTAGGAGCAATCAGCCCCAGCATTTT.

Note on this clone: This specimen includes other DNA sequences encoding the same CDR3. The CDR3 sequence is CASSWTAYEQYF. DNA for the CDR3: TGTGCCAGCAGTTGGACAGCCTACGAGCAGTACTTC. The V and J genes are TRBV6-1 and TRBJ2-7; D perhaps matches TRBD1 (6 bases). Trimming cost V 5 bases and J 2 bases, with 7 bases left between them. This CDR3 has 12 amino acids. Germline V CDR1 and CDR2: MNHNS, SASEGT.

This clone was picked up one time. The chain uses TRBV11-2 and TRBJ2-3; maybe TRBD2 (6 bases). In germline, CDR1 is SGHAT, CDR2 FQNNGV. This CDR3 has 16 residues. Trimming removed 5 bases at V and 1 base at J, with 16 bases between. CDR3 in amino acids: CASSIVAGWGTDTQYF. The DNA for the CDR3 is TGTGCCAGCAGCATCGTGGCGGGGTGGGGCACAGATACGCAGTATTTT.

DNA of the CDR3: TGTGCCAGTAGTATAGATGGGCCAGCTGACCTTCATTCACCCCTCCACTTT. This sequence encodes CASSIDGPADLHSPLHF. The genes are TRBV19 and TRBJ1-6; D gene uncertain. This CDR3 has 17 residues. V dropped 0 bases and J dropped 8 bases, with 17 bases sitting between them. Germline CDR1 is LNHDA and CDR2 is SQIVND (reference sequence).

The rearrangement uses TRBV5-4 and TRBJ2-2, with D unresolved. V was trimmed by 1 base and J by 11 bases, leaving 15 bases between them. The CDR3 has 14 residues. Germline lookup yields CDR1 SGHNT and CDR2 YYREEE (reference sequence). The CDR3 nucleotides are TGTGCCAGCAGCTTGTCGGCGGATAGAGGCGAGCTGTTTTTT. Translated: CASSLSADRGELFF. The full variable domain, in which reference TRBV5-4 and TRBJ2-2 provide the parts outside the CDR3, is ETGVTQSPTHLIKTRGQQVTLRCSSQSGHNTVSWYQQALGQGPQFIFQYYREEENGRGNFPPRFSGLQFPNYSSELNVNALELDDSALYLCASSLSADRGELFFGEGSRLTVL.

This chain's CDR3 is CASSGQDTGEQYF. The CDR3, as DNA: TGTGCCAGCAGTGGGCAGGACACCGGGGAGCAGTACTTC. This sequence joins TRBV2 and TRBJ2-7; tentatively, D is TRBD1 (5 bases). The V gene's germline CDR1 is SNHLY and CDR2 FYNNEI. The CDR3 extends over 13 amino acids. V was cut by 4 bases and J by 7 bases, with 14 bases left in between.

This clone was recorded only once. The rearrangement links TRBV7-2 to TRBJ2-1; 8 nucleotides align to TRBD1. V lost 2 bases, J lost 8 bases, and 14 bases stayed unmatched. The CDR3 sequence is 17 residues long. The germline V gene has CDR1 SGHTA and CDR2 FQGNSA. The DNA for the CDR3 is TGTGCCAGCAGCTTAAGTGGGTACGGGACAGGCCGGGATGAGCAGTTCTTC. Its translation is CASSLSGYGTGRDEQFF.

The table lists this clone with a count of one. The V gene is TRBV2, the J gene TRBJ2-7; perhaps D is TRBD1 or TRBD2 (5 bases each). The germline V gene has CDR1 SNHLY and CDR2 FYNNEI. The ends were cut back, 4 bases at V and 1 base at J, with 14 bases in the middle. This CDR3 spans 15 amino acids. This chain's CDR3 is CASSGGTVDSYEQYF. CDR3 nucleotides: TGTGCCAGCAGTGGGGGGACGGTTGATTCCTACGAGCAGTACTTC.

The gene calls are TRBV2 and TRBJ2-7; D ambiguous. This CDR3 has 13 amino acids. V was shortened by 6 bases and J by 3 bases, with 12 bases between the two germline ends. The germline gives CDR1 SNHLY, CDR2 FYNNEI. The CDR3 loop reads CASSLFRDYEQYF. The DNA for the CDR3 is TGTGCCAGCAGCCTCTTTCGAGACTACGAGCAGTACTTC. Combining the CDR3 with reference TRBV2 and TRBJ2-7 gives the whole variable domain EPEVTQTPSHQVTQMGQEVILRCVPISNHLYFYWYRQILGQKVEFLVSFYNNEISEKSEIFDDQFSVERPDGSNFTLKIRSTKLEDSAMYFCASSLFRDYEQYFGPGTRLTVT.

This chain connects TRBV9 to TRBJ1-2; D is possibly TRBD1 (6 bases). Trimming removed 5 bases from V and 6 bases from J, with 17 bases in between. Germline CDR1 SGDLS, CDR2 YYNGEE. The CDR3 is made up of 14 amino acids. CDR3 coding DNA: TGTGCCAGCAGTACAACCGCAGGGGCAGATGGCTACACCTTC. It encodes CASSTTAGADGYTF.